A selection of T cell receptor beta chains follows, all from one sample in a study of vaccination and CD4 T cells after COVID-19. TCRdb redid the calling of the PCR reads with MiXCR, one entry per CDR3 protein. The sample consists of around 16,000 distinct CDR3 sequences, under 55% of them appearing once. No antigen is known for these receptors. This specimen consisted of CD4+ T cells from blood, cultured in vitro, obtained about 7 months after SARS-CoV-2 vaccination. These receptors came from a human donor who had recovered from COVID-19. Each CDR3 is given with its conserved first and last residue. The D gene is left open where the match is weak. Some rows mark clone size as missing; the rest say once, few, many or name a class of expanded clone.

CDR3 length: 13; clone size: few; J gene: TRBJ1-1; V gene: TRBV7-2; D gene: NA; CDR3 DNA: TGTGCCAGCAGCTTAACGGGGAACACTGAAGCTTTCTTT; CDR3 protein: CASSLTGNTEAFF
CDR3 length: 16; clone size: NA; J gene: TRBJ2-5; V gene: TRBV7-3; D gene: NA; CDR3 DNA: TGTGCCAGCAGCTTAGGGTACCGGGGGTCAGGGGAGACCCAGTACTTC; CDR3 protein: CASSLGYRGSGETQYF
CDR3 length: 14; clone size: few; J gene: TRBJ2-7; V gene: TRBV20-1; D gene: TRBD2; CDR3 DNA: TGCAGTGCTAAGGGCGGGGGGTCCTCCTACGAGCAGTACTTC; CDR3 protein: CSAKGGGSSYEQYF
CDR3 length: 13; clone size: NA; J gene: TRBJ1-1; V gene: TRBV19; D gene: NA; CDR3 DNA: TGTGCCAGTAGTATAGACAGGGGCACTGAAGCTTTCTTT; CDR3 protein: CASSIDRGTEAFF
CDR3 length: 16; clone size: NA; J gene: TRBJ2-7; V gene: TRBV6-1; D gene: TRBD1; CDR3 DNA: TGTGCCAGCAGTAAGGACCGGGACAGGGTATTTTACGAGCAGTACTTC; CDR3 protein: CASSKDRDRVFYEQYF
CDR3 length: 14; clone size: NA; J gene: TRBJ2-2; V gene: TRBV27; D gene: NA; CDR3 DNA: TGTGCCAGCAGACTAGGGGTAGGGACCGGGGAGCTGTTTTTT; CDR3 protein: CASRLGVGTGELFF
CDR3 length: 13; clone size: few; J gene: TRBJ1-6; V gene: TRBV20-1; D gene: NA; CDR3 DNA: TGCAGTGCTAGACATCCGGGACATTCACCCCTCCACTTT; CDR3 protein: CSARHPGHSPLHF
CDR3 length: 18; clone size: NA; J gene: TRBJ1-6; V gene: TRBV2; D gene: NA; CDR3 DNA: TGTGCCAGCAGTGAAACGAGGGGTAGTTGGGGTGATAATTCACCCCTCCACTTT; CDR3 protein: CASSETRGSWGDNSPLHF
CDR3 length: 19; clone size: NA; J gene: TRBJ2-1; V gene: TRBV6-1; D gene: TRBD2; CDR3 DNA: TGTGCCAGCACTCAACTAGCGGGAGGGCGGCTAACCACTTACAATGAGCAGTTCTTC; CDR3 protein: CASTQLAGGRLTTYNEQFF
CDR3 length: 14; clone size: NA; J gene: TRBJ2-6; V gene: TRBV20-1; D gene: NA; CDR3 DNA: TGCAGTGCTAGAGACCTATCTGGGGCCAACGTCCTGACTTTC; CDR3 protein: CSARDLSGANVLTF
CDR3 length: 15; clone size: few; J gene: TRBJ2-7; V gene: TRBV6-2/TRBV6-3; D gene: TRBD1; CDR3 DNA: TGTGCCAGCTATCCCTATGACAGGGCGGTCGGGGAGCAGTACTTC; CDR3 protein: CASYPYDRAVGEQYF
CDR3 length: 16; clone size: NA; J gene: TRBJ2-1; V gene: TRBV5-1; D gene: TRBD2; CDR3 DNA: TGCGCCAGCAGCTCCCAGGTGGCGGGGGGTTACAATGAGCAGTTCTTC; CDR3 protein: CASSSQVAGGYNEQFF
CDR3 length: 14; clone size: NA; J gene: TRBJ1-2; V gene: TRBV24-1; D gene: NA; CDR3 DNA: TGTGCCACCCCCCAGACTTCCGATCACTATGGCTACACCTTC; CDR3 protein: CATPQTSDHYGYTF
CDR3 length: 15; clone size: NA; J gene: TRBJ2-7; V gene: TRBV15; D gene: NA; CDR3 DNA: TGTGCCACCAGCACCCCTAGAGGCAGTACCTACGAGCAGTACTTC; CDR3 protein: CATSTPRGSTYEQYF
CDR3 length: 13; clone size: medium-sized; J gene: TRBJ1-5; V gene: TRBV20-1; D gene: NA; CDR3 DNA: TGCAGTGCTAGAGGAGACAGAAATCAGCCCCAGCATTTT; CDR3 protein: CSARGDRNQPQHF
CDR3 length: 12; clone size: few; J gene: TRBJ1-1; V gene: TRBV20-1; D gene: NA; CDR3 DNA: TGCAGTGCTGCGGGATATTCCACTGAAGCTTTCTTT; CDR3 protein: CSAAGYSTEAFF